This TCR beta chain was captured by sequencing in a study of radiotherapy plus CTLA-4 blockade in lung cancer. At the level of the study: Overall, around 20% of patients showed an objective response, while roughly 28% attained disease control.

Germline CDR1 SNHLY, CDR2 FYNNEI. Trimming shortened V by 8 bases and J by 6 bases, and 8 bases separated the two germline ends. This CDR3 region has 11 residues. General study points: Early clonal dynamics of blood T cells, together with interferon-beta, were reported as the best response predictor. After radiotherapy and ipilimumab, tumor-derived clones expanded in peripheral blood.

The study treated chemo-refractory metastatic non-small-cell lung cancer patients with focal radiation plus ipilimumab CTLA-4 blockade. Sequencing used immunoSEQ multiplex PCR; TCRdb keeps in-frame clones, though not all of them. The sample records around 44,000 clones, less than 90% being singletons. Details on this clone: No antigen is known for it.

The source of this sequence is a human donor with non-small cell lung cancer that progressed on radiotherapy plus ipilimumab. Some clones in this sample may be carry-over from other donors' samples. This chain joins TRBV2 and TRBJ2-1; TRBD2 might be the D (6 bases). Sequences were derived from peripheral blood, sampled from a patient treated with radiotherapy plus ipilimumab. The DNA of the CDR3 is TGTGCCAGCGGGGAGGTCAATGAGCAGTTCTTC. This sequence encodes CASGEVNEQFF.